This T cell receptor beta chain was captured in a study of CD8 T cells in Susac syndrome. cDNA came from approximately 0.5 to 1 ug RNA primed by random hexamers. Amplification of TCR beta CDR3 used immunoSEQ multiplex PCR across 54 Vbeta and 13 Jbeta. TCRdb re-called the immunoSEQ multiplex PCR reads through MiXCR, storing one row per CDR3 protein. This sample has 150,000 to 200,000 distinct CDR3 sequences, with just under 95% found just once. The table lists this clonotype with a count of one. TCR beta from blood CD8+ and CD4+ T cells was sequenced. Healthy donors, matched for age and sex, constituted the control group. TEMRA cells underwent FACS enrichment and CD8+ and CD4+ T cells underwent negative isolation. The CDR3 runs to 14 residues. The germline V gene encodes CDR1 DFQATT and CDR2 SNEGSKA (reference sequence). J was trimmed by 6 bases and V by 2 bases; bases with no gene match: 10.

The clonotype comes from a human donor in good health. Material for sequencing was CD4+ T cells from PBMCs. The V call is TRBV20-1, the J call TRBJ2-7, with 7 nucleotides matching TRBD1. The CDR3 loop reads CSARHPGQFFEQYF. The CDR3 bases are TGCAGTGCTAGACACCCGGGACAGTTTTTCGAGCAGTACTTC.